This T cell receptor (beta chain) was recorded in a study of T cells in tuberculosis (dated by TCRdb to about 2018). For the wider study: To characterize T cells specific for the mycobacterial lipid antigen glucose monomycolate (GMM), the study used CD1B tetramers together with high-throughput TCR immunosequencing. In a South African clinical cohort, IGRA-negative adolescents, IGRA-positive adolescents with latent tuberculosis and adults with active tuberculosis were compared, with fewer than eleven people in each group. What the study reported, not specific to this receptor: Clinical samples were chosen by availability of cryopreserved specimens, and active tuberculosis cases were adults while controls were adolescents. Smaller mean NN-distances to GMM-specific TCRs were observed in active tuberculosis TCR-alpha repertoires than in IGRA-negative controls, suggesting clonal expansion of GMM-specific TCRs. Shorter CDR3-alpha lengths in active tuberculosis patients partly drove the smaller NN-distances, and the TCR-beta difference was not statistically significant. Using GEM motif frequencies, a classifier achieved about 70% accuracy, whereas a classifier built on the diverse GMM-specific repertoire got to less than 90% accuracy (AUROC 0.90).

At study entry, a tuberculin skin test and the QuantiFERON-TB GOLD In-Tube IGRA were used to screen adolescents for latent tuberculosis infection. Unsorted cryopreserved PBMC were immunosequenced, covering on average roughly 100,000 T cells per clinical donor. Eleven high schools in the Worcester region of the Western Cape, South Africa, served as enrollment sites for adolescents aged 12 to 18 years. Ten or so M. tuberculosis-infected adolescents and around ten uninfected adolescents, matched for age and sex, were selected. PBMC from adolescents were isolated by density centrifugation from freshly drawn heparinized blood and were then cryopreserved. The immunoSEQ multiplex PCR assay was used to generate TCR libraries, with TCR-beta and/or TCR-alpha/delta assays applied to each sample. Amplified TCR libraries were sequenced on the Illumina high-throughput platform. On the authors' methods: Clustering and dimensionality reduction relied on pairwise TCRdist distances among GMM-specific receptors from T cells that were either sorted ex vivo or expanded in vitro. The score assigned to each clinical repertoire was mean NN-distance, meaning the average TCRdist to the nearest 10% of tetramer-positive reference sequences. GEM TCR motif frequency was calculated as the fraction of unique TCRs that matched known GEM sequences by V/J usage and CDR3 length. Active tuberculosis was classified by linear discriminant analysis with leave-one-out cross-validation, implemented in scikit-learn. TCRdb stores this immuneACCESS table with in-frame sequences only. Part of the clones is absent; in the studies checked, under half of the shortfall reflects unresolved V genes, and no reason is known for the rest. V and J calls and clone size are copied from that table; D and trimming were computed from the DNA. A total of some 41,000 clones appear in this sample, about 94% of them only once. The ten top clones hold about 1.8% of the sample.

Concerning this clone itself: This clone's antigen is unknown. Qualities for individual bases were not recorded, and no much larger clone is one base off.

V is pared back by 7 bases and J by 11 bases, with 11 bases lying between the germline termini. The germline V gene yields SNHLY for CDR1 and FYNNEI for CDR2. From cysteine to phenylalanine, the CDR3 is 10 amino acids long. Here the CDR3 DNA is all that survives: 30 bases in frame from base 1. Rearrangement joined TRBV2 to TRBJ1-1; the D gene assignment is ambiguous. The sequence derives from a donor aged 10-30 years with latent tuberculosis or without tuberculosis infection. Some clones in this sample may be carry-over from other donors' samples. The sample was PBMCs. The nucleotides read TGTGCCAGCACATTGGGCAGGGCTTTCTTT. Translated, it reads CASTLGRAFF. Joined to the reference TRBV2 and TRBJ1-1 proteins, this CDR3 gives the full variable domain: EPEVTQTPSHQVTQMGQEVILRCVPISNHLYFYWYRQILGQKVEFLVSFYNNEISEKSEIFDDQFSVERPDGSNFTLKIRSTKLEDSAMYFCASTLGRAFFGQGTRLTVV.